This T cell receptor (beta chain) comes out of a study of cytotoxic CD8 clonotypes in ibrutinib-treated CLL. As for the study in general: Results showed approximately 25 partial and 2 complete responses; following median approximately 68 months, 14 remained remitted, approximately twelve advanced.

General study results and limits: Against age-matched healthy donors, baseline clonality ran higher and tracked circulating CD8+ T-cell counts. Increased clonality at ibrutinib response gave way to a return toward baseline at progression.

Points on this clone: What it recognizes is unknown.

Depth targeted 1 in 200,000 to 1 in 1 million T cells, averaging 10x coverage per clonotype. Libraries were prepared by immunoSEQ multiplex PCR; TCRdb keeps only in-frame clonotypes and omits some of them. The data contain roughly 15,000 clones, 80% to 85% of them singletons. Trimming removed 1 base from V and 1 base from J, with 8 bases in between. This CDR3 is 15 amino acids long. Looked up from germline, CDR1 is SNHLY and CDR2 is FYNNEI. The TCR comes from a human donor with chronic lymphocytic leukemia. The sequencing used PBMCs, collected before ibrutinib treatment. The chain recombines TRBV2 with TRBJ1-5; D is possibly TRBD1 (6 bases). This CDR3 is CASSEGTDSNQPQHF. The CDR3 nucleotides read TGTGCCAGCAGTGAAGGGACAGACAGCAATCAGCCCCAGCATTTT.